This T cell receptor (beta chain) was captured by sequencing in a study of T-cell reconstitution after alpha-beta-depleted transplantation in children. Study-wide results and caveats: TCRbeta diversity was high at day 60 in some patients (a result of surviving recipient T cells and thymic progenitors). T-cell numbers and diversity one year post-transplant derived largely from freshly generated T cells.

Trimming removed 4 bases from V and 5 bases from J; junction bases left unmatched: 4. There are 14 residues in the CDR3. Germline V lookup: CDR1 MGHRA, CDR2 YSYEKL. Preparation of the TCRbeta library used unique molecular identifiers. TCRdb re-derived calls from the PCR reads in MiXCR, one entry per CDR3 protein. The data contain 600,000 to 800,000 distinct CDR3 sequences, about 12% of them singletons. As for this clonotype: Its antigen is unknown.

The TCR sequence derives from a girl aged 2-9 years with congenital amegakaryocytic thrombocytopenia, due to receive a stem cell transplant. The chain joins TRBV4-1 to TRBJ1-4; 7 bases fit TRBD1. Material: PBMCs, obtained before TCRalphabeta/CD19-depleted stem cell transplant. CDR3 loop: CASSRTDRNEKLFF. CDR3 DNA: TGCGCCAGCAGCCGCACGGACAGGAATGAAAAACTGTTTTTT.